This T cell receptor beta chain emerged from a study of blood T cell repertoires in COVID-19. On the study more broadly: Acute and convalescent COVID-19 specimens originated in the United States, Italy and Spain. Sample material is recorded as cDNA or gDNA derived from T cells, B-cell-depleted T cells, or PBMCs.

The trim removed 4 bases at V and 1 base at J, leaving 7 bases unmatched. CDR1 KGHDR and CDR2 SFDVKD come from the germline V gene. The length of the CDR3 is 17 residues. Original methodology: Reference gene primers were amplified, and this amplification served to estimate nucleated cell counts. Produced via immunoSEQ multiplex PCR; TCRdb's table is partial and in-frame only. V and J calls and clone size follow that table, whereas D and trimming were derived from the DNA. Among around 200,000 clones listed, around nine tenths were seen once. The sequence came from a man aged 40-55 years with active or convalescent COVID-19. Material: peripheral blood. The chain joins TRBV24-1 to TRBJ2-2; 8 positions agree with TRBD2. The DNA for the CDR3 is TGTGCCACCAGTGACTCACAGCGGGGGCTGAACACCGGGGAGCTGTTTTTT. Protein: CATSDSQRGLNTGELFF.